A single sample is the source of the 6 T cell receptor beta chains below, sequenced in a study of PD-L1 blockade in urothelial cancer. Only in-frame clones appear in the TCRdb table, and some are missing; sequencing was by immunoSEQ multiplex PCR. The sample consists of about 38,000 clones, approximately 90% of them appearing once. The sequences come from PBMCs, collected around atezolizumab (anti-PD-L1) treatment. Source of these receptors: a man between 60 and 75 years old with urothelial cancer.

The J gene is TRBJ2-6, the V gene TRBV19, with D possibly matching TRBD1 (7 bases). V gave up 10 bases and J gave up 0 bases, with 16 bases separating them. CDR3 length equals 16 residues. CDR1 is LNHDA, CDR2 SQIVND, per germline (reference sequence). In DNA form, the CDR3 reads TGTGCCACCCTCGCGGGACAGTACTCTGGGGCCAACGTCCTGACTTTC. It yields the protein CATLAGQYSGANVLTF.

The chain has TRBV11-3 and TRBJ1-2; D gene ambiguous. The germline gives CDR1 SGHNT, CDR2 YENEEA. Trimming stripped 3 bases from V and 0 bases from J, with 8 bases between. The CDR3 runs to 14 residues. The CDR3 sequence: CASSFDTANYGYTF. CDR3 nucleotides: TGTGCCAGCAGCTTCGACACAGCTAACTATGGCTACACCTTC.

Here the CDR3 reads CASEGRQGYQPQHF. The CDR3 coding sequence is TGTGCCAGTGAGGGGCGGCAGGGGTATCAGCCCCAGCATTTT. This chain links TRBV19 with TRBJ1-5; a weak D match, TRBD1 (6 bases). Germline V gives CDR1 LNHDA, CDR2 SQIVND (reference sequence). CDR3 length: 14 residues. V was pared by 8 bases and J by 5 bases, with 16 bases between.

The chain couples TRBV9 to TRBJ2-5, with 10 bases lining up with TRBD2. Per the germline V gene, CDR1 is SGDLS and CDR2 is YYNGEE. The J segment lost 5 bases and the V segment lost 3 bases, leaving 13 bases of the junction unmatched. The CDR3 runs 17 residues. The CDR3 region is CASSAVPIAGGWETQYF. Written as DNA, the CDR3 is TGTGCCAGCAGCGCTGTGCCAATAGCGGGAGGTTGGGAGACCCAGTACTTC.

The V call is TRBV7-6, the J call TRBJ2-5, with 12 bases lining up with TRBD2. V shed 5 bases, J shed 4 bases, and the junction held 5 bases outside the gene matches. The CDR3 totals 15 residues. Per the germline V gene, CDR1 is SGHVS and CDR2 is FNYEAQ. The CDR3 DNA follows: TGTGCCAGCAGCACCCGGACTAGCGGGGTAGAGACCCAGTACTTC. Translated, it gives CASSTRTSGVETQYF. Variable domain in full (rest from reference TRBV7-6 and TRBJ2-5): GAGVSQSPRYKVTKRGQDVALRCDPISGHVSLYWYRQALGQGPEFLTYFNYEAQQDKSGLPNDRFSAERPEGSISTLTIQRTEQRDSAMYRCASSTRTSGVETQYFGPGTRLLVL.

This chain's CDR3 is CASSAETGFYEQYF. The CDR3 DNA reads as TGTGCCAGCAGTGCCGAGACAGGGTTCTACGAGCAGTACTTC. The chain links TRBV6-5 to TRBJ2-7, with 7 nucleotides matching TRBD1. The J segment lost 3 bases and the V segment lost 5 bases, leaving 7 bases of the junction unmatched. Germline CDR1 MNHEY, CDR2 SVGAGI. This CDR3 comprises 14 residues.